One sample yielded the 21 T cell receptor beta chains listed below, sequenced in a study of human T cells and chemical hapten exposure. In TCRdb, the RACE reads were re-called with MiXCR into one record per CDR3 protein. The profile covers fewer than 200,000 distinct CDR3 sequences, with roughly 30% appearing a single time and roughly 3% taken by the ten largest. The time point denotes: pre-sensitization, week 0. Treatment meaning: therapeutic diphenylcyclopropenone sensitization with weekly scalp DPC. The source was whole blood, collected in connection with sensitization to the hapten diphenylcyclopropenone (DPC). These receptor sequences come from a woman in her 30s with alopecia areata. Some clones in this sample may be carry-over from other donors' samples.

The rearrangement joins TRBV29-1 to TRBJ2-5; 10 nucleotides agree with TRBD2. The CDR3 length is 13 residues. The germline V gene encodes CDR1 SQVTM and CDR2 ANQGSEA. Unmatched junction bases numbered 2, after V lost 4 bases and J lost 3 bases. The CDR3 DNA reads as TGCAGCGTTGGCGGGACTAGCGAAGAGACCCAGTACTTC. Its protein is CSVGGTSEETQYF.

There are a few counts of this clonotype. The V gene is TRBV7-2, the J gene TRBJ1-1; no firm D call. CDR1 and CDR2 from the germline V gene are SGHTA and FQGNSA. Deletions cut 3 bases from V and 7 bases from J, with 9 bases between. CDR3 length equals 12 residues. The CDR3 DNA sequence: TGTGCCAGCAGCTTGGTTACGAGTGAAGCTTTCTTT. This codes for CASSLVTSEAFF.

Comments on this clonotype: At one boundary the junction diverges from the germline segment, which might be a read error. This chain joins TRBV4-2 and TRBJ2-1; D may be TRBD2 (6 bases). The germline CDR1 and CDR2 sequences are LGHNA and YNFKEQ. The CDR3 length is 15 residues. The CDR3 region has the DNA TGCGCCAGCAGCCAAGATGGGGCAGGGAGGAATGAGCAGTTCTTC. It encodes CASSQDGAGRNEQFF.

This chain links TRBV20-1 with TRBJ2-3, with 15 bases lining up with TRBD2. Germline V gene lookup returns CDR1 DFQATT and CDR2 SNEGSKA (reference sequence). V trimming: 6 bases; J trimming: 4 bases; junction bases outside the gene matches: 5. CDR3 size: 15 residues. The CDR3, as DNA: TGCAGTGCAACCGGGACTAGCGGGAGGTCAGATACGCAGTATTTT. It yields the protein CSATGTSGRSDTQYF.

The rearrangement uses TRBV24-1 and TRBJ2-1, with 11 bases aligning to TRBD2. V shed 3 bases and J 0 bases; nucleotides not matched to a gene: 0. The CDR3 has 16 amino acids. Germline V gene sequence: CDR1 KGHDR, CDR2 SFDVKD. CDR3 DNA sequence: TGTGCCACCAGTGATACTAGCGGGAGCTCCTACAATGAGCAGTTCTTC. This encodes CATSDTSGSSYNEQFF.

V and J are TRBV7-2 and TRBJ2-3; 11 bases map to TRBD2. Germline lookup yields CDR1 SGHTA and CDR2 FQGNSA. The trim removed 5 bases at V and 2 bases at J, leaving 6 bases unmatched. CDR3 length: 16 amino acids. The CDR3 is CASSRIAGGFTDTQYF. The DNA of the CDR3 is TGTGCCAGCAGCCGCATAGCGGGGGGGTTCACAGATACGCAGTATTTT. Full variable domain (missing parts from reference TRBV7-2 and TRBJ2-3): GAGVSQSPSNKVTEKGKDVELRCDPISGHTALYWYRQSLGQGLEFLIYFQGNSAPDKSGLPSDRFSAERTGGSVSTLTIQRTQQEDSAVYLCASSRIAGGFTDTQYFGPGTRLTVL.

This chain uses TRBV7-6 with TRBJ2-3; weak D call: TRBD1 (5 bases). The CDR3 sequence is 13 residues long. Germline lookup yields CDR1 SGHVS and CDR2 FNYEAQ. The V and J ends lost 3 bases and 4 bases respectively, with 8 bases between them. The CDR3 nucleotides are TGTGCCAGCAGCTTCCCAGGGCCAGATACGCAGTATTTT. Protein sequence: CASSFPGPDTQYF. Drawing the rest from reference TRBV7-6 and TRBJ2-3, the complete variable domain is GAGVSQSPRYKVTKRGQDVALRCDPISGHVSLYWYRQALGQGPEFLTYFNYEAQQDKSGLPNDRFSAERPEGSISTLTIQRTEQRDSAMYRCASSFPGPDTQYFGPGTRLTVL.

The CDR3 DNA sequence: TGTGCCAGCAGCCCGGGACTAATAAACCCCGGGGAGCTGTTTTTT. This gives the protein CASSPGLINPGELFF. The rearrangement uses TRBV5-8 and TRBJ2-2; 7 bases match TRBD2. V shed 4 bases, J shed 6 bases, and the junction held 9 bases outside the gene matches. Per germline, CDR1 SGHTS and CDR2 YDEGEE. The CDR3 is made up of 15 amino acids.

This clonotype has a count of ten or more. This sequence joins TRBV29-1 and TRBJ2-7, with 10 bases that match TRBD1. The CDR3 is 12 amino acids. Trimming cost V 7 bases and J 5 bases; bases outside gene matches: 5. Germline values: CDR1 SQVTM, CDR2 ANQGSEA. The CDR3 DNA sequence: TGCAGCGGCGGACAGGGGGGGGACGAGCAGTACTTC. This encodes CSGGQGGDEQYF.

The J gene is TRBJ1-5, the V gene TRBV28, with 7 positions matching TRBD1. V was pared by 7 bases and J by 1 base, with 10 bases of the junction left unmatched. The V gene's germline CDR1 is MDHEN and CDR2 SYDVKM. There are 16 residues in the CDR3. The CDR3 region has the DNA TGTGCCAGCAAAAATAACTGGGACAGAAGCAATCAGCCCCAGCATTTT. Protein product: CASKNNWDRSNQPQHF.

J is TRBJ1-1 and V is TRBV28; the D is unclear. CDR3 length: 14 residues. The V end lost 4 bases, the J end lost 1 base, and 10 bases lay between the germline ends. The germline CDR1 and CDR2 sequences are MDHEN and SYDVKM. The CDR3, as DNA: TGTGCCAGCAGTTCAGTAGCGCGGAACACTGAAGCTTTCTTT. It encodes CASSSVARNTEAFF.

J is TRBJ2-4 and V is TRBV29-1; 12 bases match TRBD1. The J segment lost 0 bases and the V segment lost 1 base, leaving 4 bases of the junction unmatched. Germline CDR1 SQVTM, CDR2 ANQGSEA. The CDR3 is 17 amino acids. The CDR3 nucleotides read TGCAGCGTTGAAGTAAGGGACAGGGGGCGAGCCAAAAACATTCAGTACTTC. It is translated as CSVEVRDRGRAKNIQYF. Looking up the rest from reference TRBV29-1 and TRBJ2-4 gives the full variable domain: SAVISQKPSRDICQRGTSLTIQCQVDSQVTMMFWYRQQPGQSLTLIATANQGSEATYESGFVIDKFPISRPNLTFSTLTVSNMSPEDSSIYLCSVEVRDRGRAKNIQYFGAGTRLSVL.

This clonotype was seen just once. The CDR3: CASSGYGIYNEQFF. Written as DNA, the CDR3 is TGCGCCAGCAGTGGCTATGGAATCTACAATGAGCAGTTCTTC. The genes are TRBV10-2 and TRBJ2-1; no reliable D call. V was trimmed by 4 bases and J by 3 bases, leaving 10 bases between them. The CDR3 consists of 14 residues. Germline-derived CDR1 and CDR2 are WSHSY and SAAADI.

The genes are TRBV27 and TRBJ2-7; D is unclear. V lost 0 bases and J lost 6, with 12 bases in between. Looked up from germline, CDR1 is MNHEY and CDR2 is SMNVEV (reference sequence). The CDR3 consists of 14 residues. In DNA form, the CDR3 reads TGTGCCAGCAGTTTATCACCCAGCCGGGTCGAGCAGTACTTC. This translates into CASSLSPSRVEQYF.

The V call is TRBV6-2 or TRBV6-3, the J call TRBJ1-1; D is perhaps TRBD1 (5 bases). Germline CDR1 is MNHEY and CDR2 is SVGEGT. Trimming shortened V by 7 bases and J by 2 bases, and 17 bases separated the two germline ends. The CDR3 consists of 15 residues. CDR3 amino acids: CASNVGGRVNTEAFF. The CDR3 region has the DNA TGTGCCAGCAACGTGGGGGGTCGAGTCAACACTGAAGCTTTCTTT.

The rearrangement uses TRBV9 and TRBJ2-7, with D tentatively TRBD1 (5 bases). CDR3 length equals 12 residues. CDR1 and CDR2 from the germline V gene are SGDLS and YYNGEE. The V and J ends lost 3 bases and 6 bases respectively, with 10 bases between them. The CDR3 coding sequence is TGTGCCAGCAGCGCGTCAGGGTTCGAGCAGTACTTC. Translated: CASSASGFEQYF.

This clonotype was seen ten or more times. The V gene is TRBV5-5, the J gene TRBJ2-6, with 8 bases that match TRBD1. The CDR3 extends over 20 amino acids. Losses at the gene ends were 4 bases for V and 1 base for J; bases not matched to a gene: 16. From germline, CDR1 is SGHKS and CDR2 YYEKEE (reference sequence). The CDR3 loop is CASSPHPPGQAPSGANVLTF. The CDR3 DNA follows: TGTGCCAGCAGCCCCCATCCCCCGGGACAGGCGCCTTCTGGGGCCAACGTCCTGACTTTC.

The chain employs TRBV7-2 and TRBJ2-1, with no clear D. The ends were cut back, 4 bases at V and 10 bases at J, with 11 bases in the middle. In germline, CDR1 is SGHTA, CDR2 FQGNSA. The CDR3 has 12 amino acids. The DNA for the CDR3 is TGTGCCAGCAGCTACCCGGGTAGCGAGCAGTTCTTC. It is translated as CASSYPGSEQFF.

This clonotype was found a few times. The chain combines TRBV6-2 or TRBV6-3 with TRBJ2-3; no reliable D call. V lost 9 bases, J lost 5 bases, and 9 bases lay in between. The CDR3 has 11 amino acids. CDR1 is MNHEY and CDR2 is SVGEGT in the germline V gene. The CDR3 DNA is TGTGCCAGTACCGGGCTAGATACGCAGTATTTT. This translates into CASTGLDTQYF.

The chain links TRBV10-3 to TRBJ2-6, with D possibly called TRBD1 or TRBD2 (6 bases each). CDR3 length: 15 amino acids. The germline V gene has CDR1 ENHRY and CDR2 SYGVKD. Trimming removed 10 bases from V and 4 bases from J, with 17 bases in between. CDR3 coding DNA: TGTGCCACTACTGGGGGGCCGGGCGGGGCCAACGTCCTGACTTTC. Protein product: CATTGGPGGANVLTF.

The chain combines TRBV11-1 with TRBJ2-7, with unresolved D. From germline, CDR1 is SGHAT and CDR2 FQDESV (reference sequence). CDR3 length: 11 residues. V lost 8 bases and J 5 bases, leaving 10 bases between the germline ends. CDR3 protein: CASQYRNEQYF. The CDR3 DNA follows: TGTGCCAGCCAGTACCGGAACGAGCAGTACTTC.